This T cell receptor (beta chain) was captured by sequencing in a study of cytomegalovirus exposure and HLA in healthy donors. V gave up 4 bases and J gave up 5 bases; unmatched junction bases: 11. Germline CDR1 SGHDT, CDR2 YYEEEE. There are 16 residues in the CDR3. Use of 60 Vbeta and 13 Jbeta primers characterized the PCR. TCRdb's copy holds only in-frame clones and misses some; the assay was immunoSEQ multiplex PCR. Of 85,000 to 100,000 clones in the sample, about 80% were seen once. Study-level findings and limits: Later, TCR association rates were found to vary by HLA locus, highest for DRB1 and lowest for HLA-C. In an earlier analysis, in some 600 donors, most V segments appeared productive either ~90% or ~30% of the time. Within the data, a cluster of highly shared sequence variants was likely a sequencing artifact.

In the case of this clone: Its specificity is unknown.

The gene calls are TRBV5-6 and TRBJ2-7; 11 nucleotides agree with TRBD2. The sequenced sample consisted of PBMCs. This receptor was taken from a man in his forties in good health and CMV-seronegative. CDR3 sequence (DNA): TGTGCCAGCAGCCGGGGGGCTAGCGGGAGGAATGACGAGCAGTACTTC. This gives the protein CASSRGASGRNDEQYF.